A selection of T cell receptor beta chains follows, all from one sample in a study of T cells in Graves' hyperthyroidism and ophthalmopathy. TCRdb fed the multiplex PCR reads into MiXCR, producing one record per CDR3 protein. The sample has roughly 700,000 distinct CDR3 sequences, around 15% seen once. Sequenced input: blood. The receptors derive from a woman between 18 and 29 years old with Graves' hyperthyroidism. CDR3s include the opening cysteine and the closing phenylalanine or tryptophan. The D gene is left open where the match is weak. A row's size may be missing; if present it is once, few, many or a size class.

clone_size: NA; v_call: TRBV19; j_call: TRBJ2-6; d_call: NA; cdr3_aa: CASSIGGHVVAGANVLTF
clone_size: NA; v_call: TRBV19; j_call: TRBJ2-4; d_call: NA; cdr3_aa: CASSTPELGAGAKNIQYF
clone_size: many; v_call: TRBV24-1; j_call: TRBJ2-1; d_call: NA; cdr3_aa: CATSERHREEIYNEQFF
clone_size: NA; v_call: TRBV29-1; j_call: TRBJ1-5; d_call: NA; cdr3_aa: CSVGDRDQPQHF
clone_size: NA; v_call: TRBV7-2; j_call: TRBJ2-5; d_call: TRBD2; cdr3_aa: CASSLRTSGLQETQYF
clone_size: NA; v_call: TRBV7-9; j_call: TRBJ2-1; d_call: TRBD2; cdr3_aa: CASGLTWTSANDNEQFF
clone_size: NA; v_call: TRBV3-1; j_call: TRBJ1-2; d_call: TRBD1; cdr3_aa: CASSQVSPGGGGYTF
clone_size: many; v_call: TRBV27; j_call: TRBJ2-7; d_call: NA; cdr3_aa: CASSSQYEQYF
clone_size: NA; v_call: TRBV20-1; j_call: TRBJ2-2; d_call: TRBD2; cdr3_aa: CSASPGHSGVTGELFF
clone_size: few; v_call: TRBV15; j_call: TRBJ2-7; d_call: NA; cdr3_aa: CATSREAGGPYEQYF
clone_size: many; v_call: TRBV7-2; j_call: TRBJ2-5; d_call: NA; cdr3_aa: CASGSSDGLQETQYF
clone_size: many; v_call: TRBV11-3; j_call: TRBJ1-4; d_call: NA; cdr3_aa: CASSALGDEKLFF
clone_size: many; v_call: TRBV12-5; j_call: TRBJ2-3; d_call: NA; cdr3_aa: CASGLGDTQYF
clone_size: many; v_call: TRBV12-3/TRBV12-4; j_call: TRBJ2-7; d_call: NA; cdr3_aa: CASSWWGSSYEQYF
clone_size: NA; v_call: TRBV7-9; j_call: TRBJ1-3; d_call: TRBD1; cdr3_aa: CASRSPGQGNTIYF
clone_size: many; v_call: TRBV11-2; j_call: TRBJ2-7; d_call: TRBD2; cdr3_aa: CASSSSLAGGGSSYEQYF
clone_size: NA; v_call: TRBV2; j_call: TRBJ2-2; d_call: TRBD1; cdr3_aa: CASKGDRNTGELFF
clone_size: many; v_call: TRBV20-1; j_call: TRBJ2-1; d_call: TRBD2; cdr3_aa: CSAGSGRRNEQFF
clone_size: NA; v_call: TRBV30; j_call: TRBJ2-1; d_call: TRBD2; cdr3_aa: CAWTSGRLPYNEQFF
clone_size: few; v_call: TRBV12-3/TRBV12-4; j_call: TRBJ2-7; d_call: NA; cdr3_aa: CASLTSPTGSYEQYF
clone_size: NA; v_call: TRBV14; j_call: TRBJ1-2; d_call: NA; cdr3_aa: CASSLSQTGWNGYTF
clone_size: few; v_call: TRBV7-8; j_call: TRBJ1-4; d_call: NA; cdr3_aa: CASSLARERTNEKLFF
clone_size: many; v_call: TRBV12-3/TRBV12-4; j_call: TRBJ2-1; d_call: NA; cdr3_aa: CASTRANFYNEQFF
clone_size: many; v_call: TRBV13; j_call: TRBJ2-1; d_call: NA; cdr3_aa: CASSLGPGTLAAEQFF
clone_size: many; v_call: TRBV11-2; j_call: TRBJ2-3; d_call: NA; cdr3_aa: CASSLGAGDTQYF
clone_size: many; v_call: TRBV7-2; j_call: TRBJ2-3; d_call: TRBD1; cdr3_aa: CASSLRPGTGYTDTQYF
clone_size: NA; v_call: TRBV13; j_call: TRBJ2-5; d_call: NA; cdr3_aa: CASSPQHQETQYF
clone_size: few; v_call: TRBV12-3/TRBV12-4; j_call: TRBJ2-7; d_call: NA; cdr3_aa: CASGAAWGRGGFEQYF
clone_size: many; v_call: TRBV10-3; j_call: TRBJ1-5; d_call: NA; cdr3_aa: CAISEGSQTSNQPQHF
clone_size: few; v_call: TRBV9; j_call: TRBJ1-6; d_call: TRBD1; cdr3_aa: CASSATGGPYNSPLHF
clone_size: few; v_call: TRBV25-1; j_call: TRBJ1-2; d_call: NA; cdr3_aa: CASRGAEYGYTF
clone_size: few; v_call: TRBV27; j_call: TRBJ2-1; d_call: TRBD2; cdr3_aa: CASRGSGLAGATYNEQFF
clone_size: many; v_call: TRBV5-1; j_call: TRBJ2-1; d_call: TRBD2; cdr3_aa: CASSLGTSRSYNEQFF
clone_size: many; v_call: TRBV12-3/TRBV12-4; j_call: TRBJ1-1; d_call: NA; cdr3_aa: CASSLRIMNTEAFF
clone_size: NA; v_call: TRBV19; j_call: TRBJ2-3; d_call: NA; cdr3_aa: CASSIRVLARADTQYF
clone_size: many; v_call: TRBV11-3; j_call: TRBJ1-4; d_call: NA; cdr3_aa: CASSYRDGQEKLFF
clone_size: many; v_call: TRBV2; j_call: TRBJ1-4; d_call: NA; cdr3_aa: CASARQLEKLFF